This entry features one T cell receptor (beta chain) sequence. Source study methods: How many nucleated cells were present was estimated from reference gene primer amplification. Generated by immunoSEQ multiplex PCR, the TCRdb table keeps only in-frame clones and is missing some. V, J and clone size derive from that table, while D and trimming were established from the DNA sequence. Of around 130,000 clones listed, roughly 88% were seen once; the top ten hold roughly 2.1%. The entry originates in a study of blood T cell repertoires in COVID-19. Across the study: The United States, Italy and Spain provided the acute and convalescent COVID-19 samples.

The sequencing sample was made of peripheral blood. This clonotype was sampled from a man aged 70-80 years with active COVID-19.

The CDR3 here is CASNSFPMSYNEQFF. The CDR3 DNA reads TGTGCCAGCAACTCTTTTCCTATGTCCTACAATGAGCAGTTCTTC. The chain uses TRBV2 and TRBJ2-1; no clear D. Germline values: CDR1 SNHLY, CDR2 FYNNEI. The length of the CDR3 is 15 residues. Deletions cut 7 bases from V and 1 base from J, with 14 bases between.